Below are 29 T cell receptor beta chains sequenced from a single sample in a study of blood T cell repertoires in COVID-19. Sequenced by immunoSEQ multiplex PCR; TCRdb stores in-frame clones only, minus some. The data show roughly 120,000 clones, 72% seen once. The specimen sequenced was peripheral blood. These TCRs come from a woman in her fifties or sixties with acute or convalescent COVID-19.

This chain links TRBV7-9 with TRBJ2-2; 8 bases match TRBD1. Losses at the gene ends were 5 bases for V and 4 bases for J; bases not matched to a gene: 6. CDR3 length: 15 residues. Germline V gene lookup returns CDR1 SEHNR and CDR2 FQNEAQ (reference sequence). In DNA form, the CDR3 reads TGTGCCAGCAGCCTCCAGGGGGCGGCCACCGGGGAGCTGTTTTTT. Translation: CASSLQGAATGELFF.

The sample holds one count of this clone. V gene TRBV30 combines with J gene TRBJ1-1, with unresolved D. Trimming removed 2 bases from V and 5 bases from J, with 15 bases in between. Germline CDR1 reads GTSNPN; CDR2 reads SVGIG (reference sequence). The CDR3 is 14 amino acids. The CDR3 region has the DNA TGTGCCTGGAGTTCGGGCTACGGGAGGACTGAAGCTTTCTTT. This encodes CAWSSGYGRTEAFF.

J is TRBJ2-1 and V is TRBV4-3; tentatively, D is TRBD2 (5 bases). V lost 0 bases to trimming and J lost 3 bases, with 15 bases between them. The CDR3 is made up of 17 amino acids. Germline CDR1 reads LGHNA; CDR2 reads YSLEER. The CDR3 bases are TGCGCCAGCAGCCAAGATTTCATACGGGGTCACTACAATGAGCAGTTCTTC. Protein: CASSQDFIRGHYNEQFF.

The gene calls are TRBV4-3 and TRBJ2-3; 9 positions agree with TRBD2. J gave up 0 bases and V 0 bases, and 13 bases lay outside the gene matches. The germline gives CDR1 LGHNA, CDR2 YSLEER. CDR3 length: 20 amino acids. The CDR3 DNA reads as TGCGCCAGCAGCCAAGATCAGACTAGCGGAACATCCCCTAGCACAGATACGCAGTATTTT. Translating gives CASSQDQTSGTSPSTDTQYF.

A word on this clone: A junction end diverges from the germline sequence, so it may reflect a read error. The rearrangement links TRBV28 to TRBJ2-1; 9 positions match TRBD1. The germline V gene has CDR1 MDHEN and CDR2 SYDVKM. This CDR3 region has 12 residues. The chain's CDR3 is CASSSGQGEKVF. CDR3 DNA sequence: TGTGCCAGCAGTTCGGGACAGGGCGAGAAGGTCTTC.

J is TRBJ1-1 and V is TRBV12-3 or TRBV12-4, with D perhaps matching TRBD1 (6 bases). The CDR3 consists of 12 residues. V lost 10 bases and J 1 base, leaving 10 bases between the germline ends. In nucleotides, the CDR3 is TGTGCCACCGGACAGAGGAACACTGAAGCTTTCTTT. Translating it yields CATGQRNTEAFF.

This clone was recorded once. The chain recombines TRBV28 with TRBJ2-7; 14 positions agree with TRBD2. The CDR3 contains 16 residues. Germline trimming cut 4 bases from V and 4 bases from J; bases unmatched to any gene: 6. Germline assignment: CDR1 MDHEN and CDR2 SYDVKM. The CDR3 region is CASSSGTSGGRYEQYF. CDR3 DNA sequence: TGTGCCAGCAGTTCGGGGACTAGCGGGGGTCGATACGAGCAGTACTTC.

This clone showed up just once. The gene calls are TRBV7-9 and TRBJ2-7; D is possibly TRBD2 (5 bases). The CDR3 spans 14 residues. With 5 bases removed from V and 2 bases from J, the gap between germline ends came to 13 bases. Germline-derived CDR1 and CDR2 are SEHNR and FQNEAQ (reference sequence). The CDR3 bases are TGTGCCAGCAGCCCCTCGACTACTGCCTACGAGCAGTACTTC. Its translation: CASSPSTTAYEQYF. The variable domain in full, completed from reference TRBV7-9 and TRBJ2-7, reads DTGVSQNPRHKITKRGQNVTFRCDPISEHNRLYWYRQTLGQGPEFLTYFQNEAQLEKSRLLSDRFSAERPKGSFSTLEIQRTEQGDSAMYLCASSPSTTAYEQYFGPGTRLTVT.

CDR3 DNA sequence: TGTGCCAGCAGCTTAACCAGGAACACTGAAGCTTTCTTT. Its translation: CASSLTRNTEAFF. The chain joins TRBV7-2 to TRBJ1-1; D remains unclear. Germline CDR1 SGHTA, CDR2 FQGNSA. This CDR3 has 13 residues. The V end was cut by 2 bases, the J end by 1 base, with 5 bases between.

V usage is TRBV25-1 and J usage is TRBJ1-6; possibly TRBD1 for D (6 bases). Germline V gene sequence: CDR1 MGHDK, CDR2 SYGVNS. V lost 4 bases and J 10 bases, leaving 11 bases between the germline ends. The CDR3 is 13 amino acids. CDR3 DNA sequence: TGTGCCAGCAGTGGAGACAGGTTCTCACCCCTCCACTTT. Translation gives CASSGDRFSPLHF.

In its sample, this clone was seen a few times. The chain uses TRBV15 and TRBJ1-4; D not resolved. The CDR3 is 13 residues long. The ends were cut back, 1 base at V and 11 bases at J, with 11 bases in the middle. Looked up from germline, CDR1 is LNHNV and CDR2 is YYDKDF (reference sequence). The CDR3 reads CATSRGSAGKLFF. The CDR3 nucleotides read TGTGCCACCAGCAGAGGCAGTGCCGGGAAACTGTTTTTT.

This chain uses TRBV5-1 with TRBJ2-5, with 7 bases aligning to TRBD1. This CDR3 has 14 amino acids. J lost 5 bases, V lost 3 bases, and 7 bases had no gene match. Per the germline V gene, CDR1 is SGHRS and CDR2 is YFSETQ. The CDR3 here is CASSSTGSPETQYF. CDR3 in DNA: TGCGCCAGCAGCTCGACAGGGTCTCCGGAGACCCAGTACTTC.

This clone appeared a few times. The chain has TRBV19 and TRBJ2-7, with TRBD2 matching over 7 bases. Germline V gives CDR1 LNHDA, CDR2 SQIVND (reference sequence). The CDR3 extends over 11 amino acids. V shed 6 bases, J shed 7 bases, and the junction held 3 bases outside the gene matches. CDR3 region: CASRTGGEQYF. The CDR3 DNA reads as TGTGCCAGTAGGACCGGGGGGGAGCAGTACTTC.

In the case of this clone: The same CDR3 also results from other DNA sequences found in this sample. The rearrangement links TRBV3-1 (or the pseudogene TRBV3-2) to TRBJ1-2; unclear D gene. The germline V and J ends were trimmed by 1 base and 5 bases, with 5 bases remaining between them. The CDR3 consists of 12 residues. CDR1 LGHDT and CDR2 YNNKEL come from the germline V gene (reference sequence). The CDR3: CASSQASYGYTF. DNA of the CDR3: TGTGCCAGCAGCCAAGCCTCGTATGGCTACACCTTC.

This rearrangement joins TRBV15 to TRBJ1-2, with TRBD1 matching over 11 bases. The CDR3 runs 17 residues. Germline V CDR1 and CDR2: LNHNV, YYDKDF (reference sequence). V lost 2 bases to trimming and J lost 2 bases; unmatched junction nucleotides: 7. Here the CDR3 DNA reads TGTGCCACCAGCAGAACAACCCGGGACAGGGGGAACTATGGCTACACCTTC. Translating it yields CATSRTTRDRGNYGYTF.

This chain links TRBV6-2 or TRBV6-3 with TRBJ1-6; 7 positions match TRBD1. CDR3 length: 15 residues. Germline V lookup: CDR1 MNHEY, CDR2 SVGEGT. V was pared by 4 bases and J by 7 bases, with 7 bases of the junction left unmatched. The CDR3 sequence: CASSLQGLGNSPLHF. The CDR3 nucleotides are TGTGCCAGCAGTTTACAGGGGTTAGGAAATTCACCCCTCCACTTT.

The V call is TRBV7-9, the J call TRBJ2-3; TRBD1 is a possible D gene (5 bases). CDR3 size: 15 residues. Germline values: CDR1 SEHNR, CDR2 FQNEAQ (reference sequence). V was trimmed by 5 bases and J by 0 bases, leaving 12 bases between them. CDR3: CASSPRQLSTDTQYF. DNA of the CDR3: TGTGCCAGCAGCCCTAGACAGTTAAGCACAGATACGCAGTATTTT. The full variable domain, rest sourced from reference TRBV7-9 and TRBJ2-3, is DTGVSQNPRHKITKRGQNVTFRCDPISEHNRLYWYRQTLGQGPEFLTYFQNEAQLEKSRLLSDRFSAERPKGSFSTLEIQRTEQGDSAMYLCASSPRQLSTDTQYFGPGTRLTVL.

The sample holds a few counts of this clone. This sample also contains other DNA sequences that code for the same CDR3. Here the CDR3 reads CASSEPRGQGGTEAFF. The CDR3 nucleotides read TGTGCCAGCAGTGAACCGCGAGGGCAGGGGGGCACTGAAGCTTTCTTT. The V call is TRBV6-1, the J call TRBJ1-1, with 7 bases that match TRBD1. The germline V gene has CDR1 MNHNS and CDR2 SASEGT. The CDR3 contains 16 residues. The V segment lost 2 bases and the J segment 4 bases; nucleotides outside the gene matches: 10.

V usage is TRBV29-1 and J usage is TRBJ1-1, with D possibly TRBD1 on 6 matching bases. The CDR3 runs 12 residues. The V and J ends lost 6 bases and 0 bases respectively, with 8 bases between them. The germline gives CDR1 SQVTM, CDR2 ANQGSEA. The DNA of the CDR3 is TGCAGCGTCGGACAGATGAACACTGAAGCTTTCTTT. It encodes CSVGQMNTEAFF.

V is TRBV6-1 and J is TRBJ2-7; perhaps TRBD1 as D (5 bases). Germline V gene lookup returns CDR1 MNHNS and CDR2 SASEGT. CDR3 size: 14 residues. The V end was cut by 0 bases, the J end by 2 bases, with 8 bases between. The DNA for the CDR3 is TGTGCCAGCAGTGAAGCAGTGGGGCCCTACGAGCAGTACTTC. Its translation: CASSEAVGPYEQYF.

CDR3 region: CASSTDRDYGYTF. CDR3 bases: TGTGCCAGCAGCACAGACAGGGACTATGGCTACACCTTC. The gene calls are TRBV7-8 and TRBJ1-2, with 7 nucleotides matching TRBD1. Per the germline V gene, CDR1 is SGHVS and CDR2 is FQNEAQ. Trimming took 5 bases from V and 3 from J; bases not matched to a gene: 3. The CDR3 extends over 13 amino acids.

The chain carries TRBV29-1 and TRBJ1-6, with 9 bases that match TRBD1. Germline V lookup: CDR1 SQVTM, CDR2 ANQGSEA. The CDR3 length is 14 residues. With V trimmed by 6 bases and J by 7 bases, 7 bases remained unmatched. In nucleotides, the CDR3 is TGCAGCGTGAGGACAGGGGATACCAATTCACCCCTCCACTTT. Protein sequence: CSVRTGDTNSPLHF.

This chain joins TRBV29-1 and TRBJ2-2; D unclear. The CDR3 is 13 residues long. Germline V gene data show CDR1 as SQVTM and CDR2 as ANQGSEA. The V gene lost 3 bases and the J gene lost 1 base, with 6 bases spanning the gap. DNA for the CDR3: TGCAGCGTTGAGCAGGAGAACACCGGGGAGCTGTTTTTT. Translation gives CSVEQENTGELFF.

There are a few counts of this clone. V is TRBV14 and J is TRBJ2-5, with TRBD1 identical over 7 bases. This CDR3 is built from 15 residues. Germline V gene lookup returns CDR1 SGHDN and CDR2 FVKESK. With V trimmed by 4 bases and J by 1 base, 6 bases remained unmatched. This CDR3 is CASSRGGQVQETQYF. The CDR3 region has the DNA TGTGCCAGCAGCCGAGGAGGACAGGTCCAAGAGACCCAGTACTTC.

The CDR3 DNA reads TGTGCCAGCATTAGAGAGAGCAATCAGCCCCAGCATTTT. Residues: CASIRESNQPQHF. V gene TRBV6-5 combines with J gene TRBJ1-5; D remains unclear. The germline gives CDR1 MNHEY, CDR2 SVGAGI. The CDR3 is made up of 13 amino acids. Trimming cost V 7 bases and J 1 base, with 8 bases left between them.

J is TRBJ1-1 and V is TRBV11-2, with D possibly TRBD1 on 5 matching bases. Germline CDR1 is SGHAT and CDR2 is FQNNGV. The V and J ends lost 5 bases and 7 bases respectively, with 23 bases between them. The CDR3 has 16 amino acids. CDR3 DNA: TGTGCCAGCAGCACCCAACTGGGCGGCCCCGGGGGTGAAGCTTTCTTT. This translates into CASSTQLGGPGGEAFF.

This clone was observed a handful of times. This chain joins TRBV13 and TRBJ1-1; perhaps TRBD1 as D (5 bases). The germline V gene has CDR1 PRHDT and CDR2 FYEKMQ (reference sequence). Trimming took off 6 bases at V and 1 base at J, with 12 bases between the two ends. The CDR3 totals 14 residues. This chain's CDR3 is CASSLRQGNTEAFF. The CDR3 nucleotides read TGTGCCAGCAGTCTAAGGCAGGGGAACACTGAAGCTTTCTTT.

J is TRBJ1-2 and V is TRBV2; D gene unclear. Germline CDR1 and CDR2: SNHLY and FYNNEI. This CDR3 comprises 12 residues. Trimming stripped 4 bases from V and 4 bases from J, with 7 bases between. DNA of the CDR3: TGTGCCAGCAGTGGGGAGTTCTATGGCTACACCTTC. Its translation is CASSGEFYGYTF.

The V call is TRBV12-2, the J call TRBJ1-2; TRBD1, as called in the table, went unchecked against the DNA. TRBV12-2 has pseudogene status. The CDR3 runs to 12 residues. CDR3 amino acids: CASRPQGYGYTF. As DNA, the CDR3 is TGTGCAAGTCGCCCGCAGGGTTATGGCTACACCTTC.